Sequencing of this TCR beta chain was carried out in a study of blood T cells in healthy people across ages. A second PCR, run for about 7 to 11 cycles, used a sample-barcoded 5' primer plus a J-beta primer mix. TCRdb re-called the 5' RACE reads through MiXCR, storing one row per CDR3 protein. Among approximately 800,000 distinct CDR3 sequences listed, about 36% were seen once. In this sample, this clonotype turned up many times. The antigen remains unidentified. Study-wide results and limits: Aged donors had fewer naive CD4+ cells and lower diversity than long-lived donors.

V lost 3 bases and J 8 bases, leaving 10 bases between the germline ends. This CDR3 is built from 11 residues. Germline V gene sequence: CDR1 DFQATT, CDR2 SNEGSKA (reference sequence). This sequence was found in a man aged 18 to 29 in good health. The chain combines TRBV20-1 with TRBJ1-2, with a weak D call TRBD1 (5 bases). Sequenced input: blood. CDR3 sequence: CSARSGPGYTF. The CDR3 nucleotides are TGCAGTGCTAGGTCGGGGCCCGGCTACACCTTC.